This TCR beta chain was captured in a study of T cell repertoires in cytomegalovirus infection. Study in general: TCR beta signatures that were public indicated CMV infection and matching HLA type.

In TCRdb, the reads were re-called with MiXCR into one record per CDR3 protein. The sample records tens of thousands of distinct CDR3 sequences, approximately 43% being singletons. Concerning this clonotype: What it recognizes is unknown.

V trimming: 7 bases; J trimming: 6 bases; junction bases outside the gene matches: 4. The germline V gene has CDR1 SQVTM and CDR2 ANQGSEA. The CDR3 is 13 residues long. The TCR originated in a human donor in good health (CMV status not recorded). Some clones in this sample may be carry-over from other donors' samples. The sample consisted of CD8+ T cells from cultured PBMCs, taken from culture after CMV antigen stimulation. This rearrangement joins TRBV29-1 to TRBJ2-1; 12 bases line up with TRBD1. The CDR3 coding sequence is TGCAGCGCCCCGGGACAGGGGGCCAATGAGCAGTTCTTC. Translating gives CSAPGQGANEQFF.